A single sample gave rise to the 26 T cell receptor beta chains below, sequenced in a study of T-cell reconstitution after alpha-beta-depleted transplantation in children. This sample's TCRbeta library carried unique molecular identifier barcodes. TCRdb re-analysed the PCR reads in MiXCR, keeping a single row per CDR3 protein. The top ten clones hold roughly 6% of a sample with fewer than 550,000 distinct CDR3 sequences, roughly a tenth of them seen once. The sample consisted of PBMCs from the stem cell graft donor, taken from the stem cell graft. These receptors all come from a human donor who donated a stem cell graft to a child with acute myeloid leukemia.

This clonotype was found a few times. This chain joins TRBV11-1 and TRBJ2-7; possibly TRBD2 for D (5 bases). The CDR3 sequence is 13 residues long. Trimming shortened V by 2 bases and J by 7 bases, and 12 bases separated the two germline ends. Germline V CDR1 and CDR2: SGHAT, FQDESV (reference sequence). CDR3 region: CASSLKAAREQYF. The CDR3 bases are TGTGCCAGCAGCTTAAAAGCGGCGCGGGAGCAGTACTTC. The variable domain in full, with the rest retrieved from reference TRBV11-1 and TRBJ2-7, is EAEVAQSPRYKITEKSQAVAFWCDPISGHATLYWYRQILGQGPELLVQFQDESVVDDSQLPKDRFSAERLKGVDSTLKIQPAELGDSAMYLCASSLKAAREQYFGPGTRLTVT.

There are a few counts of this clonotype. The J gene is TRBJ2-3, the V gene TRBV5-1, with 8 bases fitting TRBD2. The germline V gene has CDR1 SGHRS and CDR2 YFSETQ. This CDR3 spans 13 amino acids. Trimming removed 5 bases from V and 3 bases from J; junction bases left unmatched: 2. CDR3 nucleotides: TGCGCCAGCAGTAGCGGGGTGACAGATACGCAGTATTTT. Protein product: CASSSGVTDTQYF.

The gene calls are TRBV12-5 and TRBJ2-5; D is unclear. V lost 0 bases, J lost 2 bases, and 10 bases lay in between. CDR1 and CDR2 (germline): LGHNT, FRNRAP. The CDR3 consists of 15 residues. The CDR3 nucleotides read TGTGCTAGTGGTTTGGTAGTTGGAGCGCAAGAGACCCAGTACTTC. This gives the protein CASGLVVGAQETQYF. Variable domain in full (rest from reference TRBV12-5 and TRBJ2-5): DARVTQTPRHKVTEMGQEVTMRCQPILGHNTVFWYRQTMMQGLELLAYFRNRAPLDDSGMPKDRFSAEMPDATLATLKIQPSEPRDSAVYFCASGLVVGAQETQYFGPGTRLLVL.

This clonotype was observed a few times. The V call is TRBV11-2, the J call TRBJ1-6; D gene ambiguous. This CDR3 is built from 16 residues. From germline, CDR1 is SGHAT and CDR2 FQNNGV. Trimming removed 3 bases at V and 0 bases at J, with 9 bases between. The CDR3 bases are TGTGCCAGCAGCTTGTCCGGGAGCTCCTATAATTCACCCCTCCACTTT. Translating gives CASSLSGSSYNSPLHF. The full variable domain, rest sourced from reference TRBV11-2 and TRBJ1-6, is EAGVAQSPRYKIIEKRQSVAFWCNPISGHATLYWYQQILGQGPKLLIQFQNNGVVDDSQLPKDRFSAERLKGVDSTLKIQPAKLEDSAVYLCASSLSGSSYNSPLHFGNGTRLTVT.

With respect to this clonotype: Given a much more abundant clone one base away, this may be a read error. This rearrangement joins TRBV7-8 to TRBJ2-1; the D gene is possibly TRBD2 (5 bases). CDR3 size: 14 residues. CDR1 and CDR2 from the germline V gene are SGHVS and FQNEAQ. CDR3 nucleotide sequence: TGTGCCAGCAGCTTAGCGTTGCGGGTCAATGTGCAGTTCTTC. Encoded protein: CASSLALRVNVQFF.

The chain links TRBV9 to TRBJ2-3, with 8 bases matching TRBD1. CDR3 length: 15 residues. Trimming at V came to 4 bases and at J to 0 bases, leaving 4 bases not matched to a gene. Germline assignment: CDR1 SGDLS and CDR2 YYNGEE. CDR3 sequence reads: CASSTDRGSTDTQYF. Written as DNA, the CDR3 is TGTGCCAGCAGCACCGACAGGGGAAGCACAGATACGCAGTATTTT.

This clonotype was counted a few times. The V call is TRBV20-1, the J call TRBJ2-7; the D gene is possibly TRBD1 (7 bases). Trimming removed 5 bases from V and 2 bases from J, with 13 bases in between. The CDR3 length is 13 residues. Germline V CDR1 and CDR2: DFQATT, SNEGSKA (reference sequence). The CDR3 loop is CSAGSGGPYEQYV. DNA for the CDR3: TGCAGTGCTGGATCAGGGGGGCCCTACGAGCAGTACGTC.

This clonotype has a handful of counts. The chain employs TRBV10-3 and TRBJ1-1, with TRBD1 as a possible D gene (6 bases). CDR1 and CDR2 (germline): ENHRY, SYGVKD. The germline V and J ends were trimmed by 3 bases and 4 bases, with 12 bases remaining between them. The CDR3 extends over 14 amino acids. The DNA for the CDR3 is TGTGCCATCAGTGACCTACAGGGATCCACTGAAGCTTTCTTT. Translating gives CAISDLQGSTEAFF.

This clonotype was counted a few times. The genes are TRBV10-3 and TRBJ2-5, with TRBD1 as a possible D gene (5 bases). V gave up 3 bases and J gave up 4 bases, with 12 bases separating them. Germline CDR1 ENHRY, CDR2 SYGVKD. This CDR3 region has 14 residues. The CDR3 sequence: CAISEEWQGETQYF. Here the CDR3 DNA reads TGTGCCATCAGTGAAGAGTGGCAGGGAGAGACCCAGTACTTC.

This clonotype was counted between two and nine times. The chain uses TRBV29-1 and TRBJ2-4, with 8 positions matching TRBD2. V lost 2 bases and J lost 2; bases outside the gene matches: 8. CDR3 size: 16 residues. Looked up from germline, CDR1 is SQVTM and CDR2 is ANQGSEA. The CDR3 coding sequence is TGCAGCGTTGAAAACCCACCGGGGGGGACCAAAAACATTCAGTACTTC. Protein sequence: CSVENPPGGTKNIQYF.

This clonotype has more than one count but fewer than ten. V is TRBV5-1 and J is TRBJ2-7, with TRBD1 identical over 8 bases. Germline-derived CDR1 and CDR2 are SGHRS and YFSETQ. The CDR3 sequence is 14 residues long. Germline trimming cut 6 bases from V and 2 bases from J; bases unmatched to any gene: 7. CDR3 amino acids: CASTFGQGPYEQYF. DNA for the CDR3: TGCGCCAGCACCTTCGGACAGGGACCCTACGAGCAGTACTTC.

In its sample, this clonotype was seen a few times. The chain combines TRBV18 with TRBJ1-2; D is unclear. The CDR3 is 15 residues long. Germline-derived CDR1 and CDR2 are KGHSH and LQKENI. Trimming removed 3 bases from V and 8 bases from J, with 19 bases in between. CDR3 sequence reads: CASSPGGRTSGGYTF. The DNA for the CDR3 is TGTGCCAGCTCACCGGGCGGGCGTACGTCGGGAGGCTACACCTTC. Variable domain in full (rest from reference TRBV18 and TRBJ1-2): NAGVMQNPRHLVRRRGQEARLRCSPMKGHSHVYWYRQLPEEGLKFMVYLQKENIIDESGMPKERFSAEFPKEGPSILRIQQVVRGDSAAYFCASSPGGRTSGGYTFGSGTRLTVV.

This CDR3 is CAWSRDGYSYEQYF. The CDR3 bases are TGTGCCTGGAGTCGGGACGGGTACTCCTACGAGCAGTACTTC. This chain uses TRBV30 with TRBJ2-7, with D perhaps matching TRBD1 or TRBD2 (5 bases each). Between the trimmed V and J ends, which lost 2 bases and 0 bases, there was a span of 11 bases. The germline CDR1 and CDR2 sequences are GTSNPN and SVGIG (reference sequence). The CDR3 runs to 14 residues.

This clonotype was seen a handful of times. CDR3 sequence (DNA): TGCGCCAGCAGCTTGGCCTTCGGGACTAGCGTCGAGCAGTACTTC. Encoded protein: CASSLAFGTSVEQYF. The rearrangement uses TRBV5-1 and TRBJ2-7; 10 nucleotides align to TRBD2. Germline-derived CDR1 and CDR2 are SGHRS and YFSETQ. This CDR3 is 15 amino acids long. The junction had 6 bases not matched to a gene; V was cut back by 0 bases and J by 6 bases.

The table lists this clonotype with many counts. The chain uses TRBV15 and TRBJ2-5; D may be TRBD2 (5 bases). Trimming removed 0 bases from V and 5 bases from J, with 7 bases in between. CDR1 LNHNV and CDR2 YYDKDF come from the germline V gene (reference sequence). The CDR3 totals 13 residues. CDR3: CATSRDGDETQYF. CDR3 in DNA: TGTGCCACCAGCAGAGACGGGGATGAGACCCAGTACTTC.

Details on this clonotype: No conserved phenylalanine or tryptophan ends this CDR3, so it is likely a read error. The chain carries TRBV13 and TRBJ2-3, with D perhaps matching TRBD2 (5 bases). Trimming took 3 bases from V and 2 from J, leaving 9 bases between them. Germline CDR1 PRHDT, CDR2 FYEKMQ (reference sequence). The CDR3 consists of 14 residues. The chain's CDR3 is CASSFLGVTDTQYL. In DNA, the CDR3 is TGTGCCAGCAGCTTTCTGGGAGTCACAGATACGCAGTATTTG.

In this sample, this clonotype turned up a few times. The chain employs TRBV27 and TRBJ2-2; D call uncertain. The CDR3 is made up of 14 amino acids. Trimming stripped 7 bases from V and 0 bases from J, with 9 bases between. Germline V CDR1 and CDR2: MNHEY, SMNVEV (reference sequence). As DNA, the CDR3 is TGTGCCAGCACTGCGACACCGAACACCGGGGAGCTGTTTTTT. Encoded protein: CASTATPNTGELFF.

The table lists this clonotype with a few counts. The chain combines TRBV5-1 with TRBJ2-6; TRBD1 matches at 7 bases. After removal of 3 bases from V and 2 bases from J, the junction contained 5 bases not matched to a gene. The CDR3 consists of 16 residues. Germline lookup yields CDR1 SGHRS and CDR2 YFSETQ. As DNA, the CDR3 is TGCGCCAGCAGCTCACAGGGGTACGCTGGGGCCAACGTCCTGACTTTC. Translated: CASSSQGYAGANVLTF.

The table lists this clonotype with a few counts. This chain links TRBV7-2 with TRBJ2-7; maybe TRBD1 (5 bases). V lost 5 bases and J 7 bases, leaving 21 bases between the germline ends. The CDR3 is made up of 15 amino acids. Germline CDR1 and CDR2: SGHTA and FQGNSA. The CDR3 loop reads CASSGRPTTKGEQYF. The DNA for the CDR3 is TGTGCCAGCAGCGGACGACCGACCACCAAGGGGGAGCAGTACTTC.

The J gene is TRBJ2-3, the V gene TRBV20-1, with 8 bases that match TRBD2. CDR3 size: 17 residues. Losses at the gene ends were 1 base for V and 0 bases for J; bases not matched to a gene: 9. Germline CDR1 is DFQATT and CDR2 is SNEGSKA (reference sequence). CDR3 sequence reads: CSARAAAGAPSTDTQYF. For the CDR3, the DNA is TGCAGTGCTAGAGCTGCAGCGGGAGCTCCCAGCACAGATACGCAGTATTTT.

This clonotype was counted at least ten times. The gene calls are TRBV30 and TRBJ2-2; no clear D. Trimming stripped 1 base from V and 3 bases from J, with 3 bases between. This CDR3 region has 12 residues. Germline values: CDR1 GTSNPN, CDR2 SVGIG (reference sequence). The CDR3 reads CAWSADTGELFF. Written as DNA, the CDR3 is TGTGCCTGGAGTGCCGACACCGGGGAGCTGTTTTTT.

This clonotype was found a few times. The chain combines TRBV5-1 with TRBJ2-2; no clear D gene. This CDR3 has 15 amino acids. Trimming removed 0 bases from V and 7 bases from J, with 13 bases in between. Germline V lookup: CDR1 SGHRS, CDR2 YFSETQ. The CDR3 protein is CASSLASLIGGELFF. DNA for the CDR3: TGCGCCAGCAGCTTGGCCAGCTTGATTGGCGGGGAGCTGTTTTTT.

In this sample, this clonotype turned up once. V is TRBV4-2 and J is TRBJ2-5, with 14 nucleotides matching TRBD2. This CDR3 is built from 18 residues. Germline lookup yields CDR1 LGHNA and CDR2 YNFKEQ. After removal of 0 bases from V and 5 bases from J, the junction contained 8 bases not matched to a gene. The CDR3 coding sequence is TGTGCCAGCAGCCAAGATTATGGGACTAGCGGGGGTACGGAGACCCAGTACTTC. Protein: CASSQDYGTSGGTETQYF.

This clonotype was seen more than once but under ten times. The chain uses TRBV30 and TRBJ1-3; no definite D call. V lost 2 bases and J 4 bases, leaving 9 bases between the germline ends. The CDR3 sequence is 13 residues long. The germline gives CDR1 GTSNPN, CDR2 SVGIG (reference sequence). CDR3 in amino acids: CAWSWEVGNTIYF. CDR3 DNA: TGTGCCTGGAGTTGGGAAGTCGGAAACACCATATATTTT. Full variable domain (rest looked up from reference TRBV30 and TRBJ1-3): SQTIHQWPATLVQPVGSPLSLECTVEGTSNPNLYWYRQAAGRGLQLLFYSVGIGQISSEVPQNLSASRPQDRQFILSSKKLLLSDSGFYLCAWSWEVGNTIYFGEGSWLTVV.

The CDR3 DNA reads TGTGCCAGCAGTTTACTGGGAGGGGGCACTGAAGCTTTCTTT. This encodes CASSLLGGGTEAFF. V is TRBV12-3 or TRBV12-4 and J is TRBJ1-1, with a weak D call TRBD1 (6 bases). V lost 2 bases and J 4 bases, leaving 11 bases between the germline ends. The CDR3 sequence is 14 residues long.

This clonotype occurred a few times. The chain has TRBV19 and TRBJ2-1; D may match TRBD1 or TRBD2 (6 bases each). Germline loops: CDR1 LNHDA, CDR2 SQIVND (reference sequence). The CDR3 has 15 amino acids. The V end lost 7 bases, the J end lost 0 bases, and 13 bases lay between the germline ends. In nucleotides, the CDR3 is TGTGCCAGTATGGGGGGCGGCGGCTCCTACAATGAGCAGTTCTTC. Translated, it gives CASMGGGGSYNEQFF.